Described below is a single T cell receptor (beta chain) sequence and its context. These data belong to a study of T cell responses to AZD1222 COVID-19 vaccine. Between the trimmed V and J ends, which lost 4 bases and 6 bases, there was a span of 14 bases. The V gene's germline CDR1 is KGHDR and CDR2 SFDVKD. This CDR3 has 14 amino acids. Sequencing was performed with immunoSEQ multiplex PCR; in TCRdb, only in-frame clones are kept and a portion is missing. Counted here are roughly 80,000 clones, roughly nine tenths occurring once; the ten biggest clones make up about 3.1%. The sample here was peripheral blood, taken 28 days after the second AZD1222 dose. The TCR comes from an adult who received the AZD1222 COVID-19 vaccine. V gene TRBV24-1 combines with J gene TRBJ1-2, with unresolved D. Here the CDR3 DNA reads TGTGCCACCAGTGACACGCGGTCCGACAATGGCTACACCTTC. Translation gives CATSDTRSDNGYTF.